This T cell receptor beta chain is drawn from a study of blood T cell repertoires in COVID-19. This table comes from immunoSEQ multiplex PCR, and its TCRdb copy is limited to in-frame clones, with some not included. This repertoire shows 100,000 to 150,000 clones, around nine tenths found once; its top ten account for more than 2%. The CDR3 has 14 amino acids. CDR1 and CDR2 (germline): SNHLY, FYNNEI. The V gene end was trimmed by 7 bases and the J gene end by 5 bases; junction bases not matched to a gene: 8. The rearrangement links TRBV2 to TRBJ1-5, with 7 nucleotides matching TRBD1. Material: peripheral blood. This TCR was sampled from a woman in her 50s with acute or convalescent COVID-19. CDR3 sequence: CASTQTGTDQPQHF. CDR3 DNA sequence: TGTGCCAGCACCCAGACAGGGACCGATCAGCCCCAGCATTTT.